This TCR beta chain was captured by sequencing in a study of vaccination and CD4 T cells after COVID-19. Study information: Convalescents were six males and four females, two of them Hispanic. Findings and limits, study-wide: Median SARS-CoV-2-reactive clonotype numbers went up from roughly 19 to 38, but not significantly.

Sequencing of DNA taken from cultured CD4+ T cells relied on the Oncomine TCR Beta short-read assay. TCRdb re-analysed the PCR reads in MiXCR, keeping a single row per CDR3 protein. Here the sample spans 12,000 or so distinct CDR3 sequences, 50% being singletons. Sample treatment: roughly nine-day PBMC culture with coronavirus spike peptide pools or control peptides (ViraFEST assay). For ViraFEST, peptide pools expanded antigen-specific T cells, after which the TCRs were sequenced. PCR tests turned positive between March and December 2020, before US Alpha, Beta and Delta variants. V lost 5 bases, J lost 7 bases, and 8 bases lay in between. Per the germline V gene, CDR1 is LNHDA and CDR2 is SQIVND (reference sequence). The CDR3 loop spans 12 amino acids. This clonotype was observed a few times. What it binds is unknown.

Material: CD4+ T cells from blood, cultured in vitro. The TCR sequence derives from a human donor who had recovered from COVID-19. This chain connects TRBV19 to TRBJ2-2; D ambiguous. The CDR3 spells CASSPQSGELFF. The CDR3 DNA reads TGTGCCAGTAGTCCCCAAAGCGGGGAGCTGTTTTTT.